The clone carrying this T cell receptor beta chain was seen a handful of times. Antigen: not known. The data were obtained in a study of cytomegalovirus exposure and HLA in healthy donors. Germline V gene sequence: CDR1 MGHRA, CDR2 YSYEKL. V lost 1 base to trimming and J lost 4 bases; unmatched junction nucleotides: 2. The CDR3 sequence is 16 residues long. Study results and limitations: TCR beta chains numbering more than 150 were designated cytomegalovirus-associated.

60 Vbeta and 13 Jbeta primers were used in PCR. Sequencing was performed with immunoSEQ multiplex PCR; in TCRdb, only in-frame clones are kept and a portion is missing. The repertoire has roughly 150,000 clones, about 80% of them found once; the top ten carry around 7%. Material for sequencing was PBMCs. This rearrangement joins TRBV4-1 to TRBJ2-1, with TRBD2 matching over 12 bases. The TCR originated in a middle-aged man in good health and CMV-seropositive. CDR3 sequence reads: CASSQGTSGGYNEQFF. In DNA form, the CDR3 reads TGCGCCAGCAGCCAAGGAACTAGCGGGGGGTACAATGAGCAGTTCTTC.